The entry below describes one T cell receptor (beta chain). Antigen: not known. Unique molecular identifiers were used in preparing the TCRbeta library. One entry per CDR3 protein results from TCRdb running MiXCR on the PCR reads. In the table there are hundreds of thousands of distinct CDR3 sequences, about 16% of which are singletons. This entry comes from a study of T-cell reconstitution after alpha-beta-depleted transplantation in children. Study-level points and caveats: There were reportedly several hundred expanded graft clones from which alpha-beta T cells came about two months after transplant. Hyperexpanded clones declined; after one year, newly produced T cells mostly supplied diversity. Day-60 TCRbeta diversity that was high in some patients was derived from surviving recipient T cells and thymic progenitors.

Sequenced here: PBMCs, mostly from graft donor cells, sampled 360 days after TCRalphabeta/CD19-depleted stem cell transplant. The TCR originated in a male patient aged 10 to 17 who had a stem cell transplant for acute lymphoblastic leukemia, so the T cells may come from the graft donor.

The CDR3 region is CASSLEWGRLNTEAFF. DNA for the CDR3: TGTGCCAGCAGCTTAGAGTGGGGGAGGCTGAACACTGAAGCTTTCTTT. The chain recombines TRBV7-6 with TRBJ1-1, with a possible D match to TRBD1 (5 bases). Germline V gene lookup returns CDR1 SGHVS and CDR2 FNYEAQ. Trimming left V 1 base short and J 0 bases short, with 12 bases between. The CDR3 runs to 16 residues.